These 32 T cell receptor beta chains were all obtained from the same sample, sequenced in a study of neurological immune-mediated disorders. TCRdb passed the 5' RACE reads through MiXCR, listing each CDR3 protein once. This sample yields tens of thousands of distinct CDR3 sequences, of which around 10% are seen a single time; less than 9% belongs to the top ten. Sequenced material: PBMCs. These receptors came from a man in his 60s in good health.

This clonotype came up many times. This rearrangement joins TRBV9 to TRBJ2-3; 8 bases fit TRBD2. The CDR3 has 16 residues. The trim removed 0 bases at V and 4 bases at J, leaving 7 bases unmatched. CDR1 SGDLS and CDR2 YYNGEE come from the germline V gene. CDR3: CASSVGREGLADTQYF. DNA for the CDR3: TGTGCCAGCAGCGTAGGACGGGAGGGTCTAGCAGATACGCAGTATTTT.

This clonotype was counted many times. This chain connects TRBV4-3 to TRBJ1-6; 9 bases match TRBD1. Germline V lookup: CDR1 LGHNA, CDR2 YSLEER. V lost 3 bases to trimming and J lost 9 bases; unmatched junction nucleotides: 12. There are 17 residues in the CDR3. The CDR3 here is CASSQFFTGQGTSPLHF. Written as DNA, the CDR3 is TGCGCCAGCAGCCAGTTCTTTACAGGACAGGGGACTTCACCCCTCCACTTT.

This clonotype was picked up many times. The V gene is TRBV20-1, the J gene TRBJ1-1; D is perhaps TRBD1 (6 bases). Trimming removed 5 bases from V and 11 bases from J, with 21 bases in between. CDR1 and CDR2 (germline): DFQATT, SNEGSKA (reference sequence). The CDR3 loop spans 13 amino acids. CDR3 in amino acids: CSAWDINRLRAFF. Here the CDR3 DNA reads TGCAGTGCTTGGGACATAAACCGCCTTAGGGCTTTCTTT.

This clonotype was seen at least ten times. This sequence may be a read error, since a much larger clone differs from it by one base. J is TRBJ2-2 and V is TRBV20-1; 7 bases are a match to TRBD2. Germline V gives CDR1 DFQATT, CDR2 SNEGSKA (reference sequence). Trimming cost V 6 bases and J 6 bases; bases outside gene matches: 4. The length of the CDR3 is 12 residues. CDR3 in amino acids: CSARRGAGELFF. The CDR3, as DNA: TGCAGTGCCAGACGGGGGGCCGGGGAGCTGTTTTTT.

Ten or more counts support this clonotype. This chain joins TRBV7-3 and TRBJ2-5; D uncertain. The CDR3 consists of 13 residues. Germline assignment: CDR1 SGHTA and CDR2 FQGTGA. V was shortened by 5 bases and J by 0 bases, with 7 bases between the two germline ends. CDR3 protein: CASSKGHQETQYF. The CDR3 DNA is TGTGCCAGCAGCAAAGGACACCAAGAGACCCAGTACTTC.

This clonotype showed up many times. The chain recombines TRBV21-1 with TRBJ2-2; the table names TRBD1, a call not compared with the DNA. TRBV21-1 is marked as a pseudogene. The CDR3 loop spans 15 amino acids. CDR3 bases: TGTGCCAGCAGCATAACCGGGACATCCCGCGGGGAGCTGTTTTTT. It encodes CASSITGTSRGELFF.

This clonotype was detected ten times or more. The rearrangement joins TRBV5-1 to TRBJ2-7; possibly TRBD2 for D (5 bases). V shed 3 bases and J shed 6 bases, with 13 bases lying between them. The CDR3 extends over 13 amino acids. Germline V gives CDR1 SGHRS, CDR2 YFSETQ. CDR3 amino acids: CASSSVVEGEQYF. The CDR3 coding sequence is TGCGCCAGCAGCTCCGTGGTTGAGGGCGAGCAGTACTTC.

The rearrangement joins TRBV11-2 to TRBJ2-5, with D possibly being TRBD1 or TRBD2 (5 bases each). The germline CDR1 and CDR2 sequences are SGHAT and FQNNGV. V gave up 6 bases and J gave up 1 base, with 18 bases separating them. The CDR3 is made up of 16 amino acids. This CDR3 is CASRTRGRAVQETQYF. For the CDR3, the DNA is TGTGCCAGCAGAACACGGGGCAGAGCAGTCCAAGAGACCCAGTACTTC.

This clonotype was picked up many times. V usage is TRBV12-3 or TRBV12-4 and J usage is TRBJ2-2, with no clear D. V was clipped by 8 bases and J by 4 bases, with 14 bases between them. The CDR3 spans 14 residues. The CDR3 protein is CASLRPPSTGELFF. In DNA form, the CDR3 reads TGTGCCAGCCTAAGGCCCCCGAGCACCGGGGAGCTGTTTTTT.

Many counts were recorded for this clonotype. This chain uses TRBV5-1 with TRBJ1-1; no firm D call. This CDR3 spans 13 amino acids. Trimming left V 1 base short and J 0 bases short, with 4 bases between. Germline loops: CDR1 SGHRS, CDR2 YFSETQ. CDR3 region: CASSLKVNTEAFF. CDR3 bases: TGCGCCAGCAGCTTGAAGGTGAACACTGAAGCTTTCTTT.

In this sample, this clonotype turned up many times. The chain carries TRBV12-3 or TRBV12-4 and TRBJ1-4; possible D gene TRBD1, 6 bases. The CDR3 length is 15 residues. The V end lost 3 bases, the J end lost 7 bases, and 15 bases lay between the germline ends. CDR3 nucleotide sequence: TGTGCCAGCAGTTTCGGGGCAGGGGTGATTGAAAAACTGTTTTTT. This sequence encodes CASSFGAGVIEKLFF.

This clonotype is categorized as medium-sized. The genes are TRBV4-3 and TRBJ2-2; 8 bases align to TRBD1. Germline V gives CDR1 LGHNA, CDR2 YSLEER. CDR3 length: 16 residues. V shed 0 bases, J shed 5 bases, and the junction held 5 bases outside the gene matches. The CDR3 protein is CASSQDPHRGTGELFF. CDR3 DNA sequence: TGCGCCAGCAGCCAAGATCCCCACAGGGGGACCGGGGAGCTGTTTTTT.

There are many counts of this clonotype. The chain joins TRBV20-1 to TRBJ2-6; TRBD1 agrees at 11 bases. CDR1 is DFQATT and CDR2 is SNEGSKA in the germline V gene (reference sequence). Germline trimming cut 3 bases from V and 4 bases from J; bases unmatched to any gene: 8. The CDR3 totals 17 residues. CDR3 nucleotide sequence: TGCAGTGCTAGCGCTGGACAGGGGGCGCCGGGGGCCAACGTCCTGACTTTC. Translation gives CSASAGQGAPGANVLTF.

This clonotype was observed a handful of times. One end of the junction fails to match germline, which may point to a read error. The V gene is TRBV4-2, the J gene TRBJ2-2, with a weak D call TRBD2 (6 bases). The CDR3 extends over 16 amino acids. Germline V lookup: CDR1 LGHNA, CDR2 YNFKEQ. DNA of the CDR3: TGTGCCAGCAGCCCCTCCGGGACTGCGACCACCGGGGAGCTGATTTTT. Translating gives CASSPSGTATTGELIF.

V and J are TRBV27 and TRBJ2-7; 11 positions match TRBD2. CDR3 length equals 17 residues. J gave up 6 bases and V 6 bases, and 16 bases lay outside the gene matches. CDR1 is MNHEY, CDR2 SMNVEV, per germline (reference sequence). CDR3 amino acids: CASSSNLGLAGGIEQYF. The CDR3, as DNA: TGTGCCAGCAGCTCCAACTTGGGGCTAGCGGGAGGCATCGAGCAGTACTTC.

Only a few counts were recorded for this clonotype. The chain recombines TRBV5-1 with TRBJ1-4; maybe TRBD1 (5 bases). Germline CDR1 reads SGHRS; CDR2 reads YFSETQ. The CDR3 spans 14 residues. Trimming removed 0 bases at V and 7 bases at J, with 10 bases between. CDR3 amino acids: CASSLGGVGEKLFF. The CDR3 nucleotides read TGCGCCAGCAGCTTGGGAGGGGTTGGTGAAAAACTGTTTTTT.

To note about this clonotype: This could be a read error, since a much larger clone is one nucleotide away. The V and J genes are TRBV20-1 and TRBJ2-1, with TRBD2 matching 13 bases. The CDR3 runs 18 residues. The ends lost 0 bases at V and 6 bases at J; junction bases unmatched: 11. Germline V gives CDR1 DFQATT, CDR2 SNEGSKA (reference sequence). The chain's CDR3 is CSAREGLAGLWGLNEQFF. The CDR3 bases are TGCAGTGCTAGAGAGGGACTAGCGGGACTCTGGGGACTCAATGAGCAGTTCTTC.

This clonotype appeared many times. This sequence joins TRBV4-3 and TRBJ2-1; D is perhaps TRBD2 (6 bases). This CDR3 is 17 amino acids long. Trimming stripped 0 bases from V and 7 bases from J, with 19 bases between. The germline CDR1 and CDR2 sequences are LGHNA and YSLEER. CDR3 coding DNA: TGCGCCAGCAGCCAAGATGGCGTTGGAGGGATTGGGAATGAGCAGTTCTTC. Translation: CASSQDGVGGIGNEQFF.

This clonotype was seen repeatedly, ten times or more. The rearrangement links TRBV5-6 to TRBJ2-7, with a possible D match to TRBD2 (6 bases). The CDR3 is 12 amino acids. V was clipped by 4 bases and J by 7 bases, with 12 bases between them. CDR1 and CDR2 from the germline V gene are SGHDT and YYEEEE. The CDR3 sequence: CASSRGTQEQYF. CDR3 nucleotide sequence: TGTGCCAGCAGCCGCGGGACTCAAGAGCAGTACTTC.

There are many counts of this clonotype. V is TRBV2 and J is TRBJ2-7, with D perhaps TRBD1 (5 bases). With 2 bases removed from V and 2 bases from J, the gap between germline ends came to 10 bases. Looked up from germline, CDR1 is SNHLY and CDR2 is FYNNEI. CDR3 size: 14 residues. The CDR3 coding sequence is TGTGCCAGCAGTGAAACAGGATTGGCCTACGAGCAGTACTTC. Protein product: CASSETGLAYEQYF.

In its sample, this clonotype is medium-sized. This rearrangement joins TRBV5-6 to TRBJ2-1; D unclear. CDR1 is SGHDT, CDR2 YYEEEE, per germline. V was cut by 1 base and J by 5 bases, with 13 bases left in between. The CDR3 runs 15 residues. The CDR3 sequence is CASSLQLGLDNEQFF. Here the CDR3 DNA reads TGTGCCAGCAGCTTGCAACTGGGGTTGGACAATGAGCAGTTCTTC.

This clonotype was found many times. The chain employs TRBV20-1 and TRBJ1-2, with D possibly being TRBD1 (6 bases). This CDR3 region has 16 residues. CDR1 is DFQATT, CDR2 SNEGSKA, per germline (reference sequence). V lost 2 bases to trimming and J lost 7 bases, with 23 bases between them. For the CDR3, the DNA is TGCAGTGCTAGACGTCCGAGTTCTCGGGGGCGCCTTGGCTACACCTTC. This gives the protein CSARRPSSRGRLGYTF.

This clonotype appeared many times. The rearrangement joins TRBV28 to TRBJ2-7; D is ambiguous. Germline CDR1 is MDHEN and CDR2 is SYDVKM. With 4 bases removed from V and 5 bases from J, the gap between germline ends came to 6 bases. The CDR3 is 11 residues long. The CDR3 loop reads CASSSIHEQYF. CDR3 nucleotide sequence: TGTGCCAGCAGTTCCATCCACGAGCAGTACTTC. Filled out from reference TRBV28 and TRBJ2-7, the complete variable domain reads DVKVTQSSRYLVKRTGEKVFLECVQDMDHENMFWYRQDPGLGLRLIYFSYDVKMKEKGDIPEGYSVSREKKERFSLILESASTNQTSMYLCASSSIHEQYFGPGTRLTVT.

A remark on this clonotype: The junction differs from germline at one of its ends, possibly a read error. The rearrangement links TRBV28 to TRBJ2-1; TRBD2 might be the D (6 bases). The CDR3 contains 17 residues. In germline, CDR1 is MDHEN, CDR2 SYDVKM. CDR3 sequence (DNA): TGTGCCATCAGTTTCTCATTACTAGCCACCCTGGTAGGTGAGCAGTTCTTC. Amino acids: CAISFSLLATLVGEQFF.

This clonotype came up many times. J is TRBJ1-2 and V is TRBV24-1; maybe TRBD1 (5 bases). Germline CDR1 KGHDR, CDR2 SFDVKD. This CDR3 is 13 amino acids long. Trimming took off 4 bases at V and 5 bases at J, with 10 bases between the two ends. The CDR3 reads CATSDPQGYGYTF. DNA for the CDR3: TGTGCCACCAGTGACCCTCAGGGTTATGGCTACACCTTC.

This clonotype was counted once. One end of the junction varies from germline; a read error may be responsible. This chain connects TRBV7-2 to TRBJ1-2; D may be TRBD1 (5 bases). Germline CDR1 reads SGHTA; CDR2 reads FQGNSA. The length of the CDR3 is 14 residues. The CDR3 bases are TGTGACAGCAGCCTCGGAGGGACTCCGTATGGCTACACCTTC. This codes for CDSSLGGTPYGYTF.

This clonotype was seen many times. V and J are TRBV7-9 and TRBJ2-7; maybe TRBD1 (6 bases). This CDR3 has 15 amino acids. The germline V and J ends were trimmed by 4 bases and 1 base, with 14 bases remaining between them. Germline V gene lookup returns CDR1 SEHNR and CDR2 FQNEAQ (reference sequence). As DNA, the CDR3 is TGTGCCAGCAGCTCTACAGGGAGAAGATCCTACGAGCAGTACTTC. Amino acids: CASSSTGRRSYEQYF.

This clonotype appeared many times. The CDR3 here is CSARGTSGGVETQYF. The CDR3 coding sequence is TGCAGTGCTAGAGGGACTAGCGGGGGGGTAGAGACCCAGTACTTC. V and J are TRBV20-1 and TRBJ2-5, with 15 bases matching TRBD2. The CDR3 runs 15 residues. Germline V gives CDR1 DFQATT, CDR2 SNEGSKA (reference sequence). The J segment lost 4 bases and the V segment lost 1 base, leaving 1 base of the junction unmatched.

This chain uses TRBV7-2 with TRBJ2-3, with D perhaps matching TRBD1 (6 bases). Germline CDR1 and CDR2: SGHTA and FQGNSA. V was shortened by 5 bases and J by 0 bases, with 12 bases between the two germline ends. This CDR3 region has 15 residues. The CDR3 nucleotides read TGTGCCAGCAGCCTGCGACAGGCAAGCACAGATACGCAGTATTTT. Translated: CASSLRQASTDTQYF. Full variable domain (remainder filled in from reference TRBV7-2 and TRBJ2-3): GAGVSQSPSNKVTEKGKDVELRCDPISGHTALYWYRQSLGQGLEFLIYFQGNSAPDKSGLPSDRFSAERTGGSVSTLTIQRTQQEDSAVYLCASSLRQASTDTQYFGPGTRLTVL.

This clonotype has at least ten counts. This CDR3 reads CASSQDMGQGALETQYF. As DNA, the CDR3 is TGTGCCAGCAGCCAAGATATGGGACAGGGGGCTTTGGAGACCCAGTACTTC. This rearrangement joins TRBV3-1 to TRBJ2-5; 12 nucleotides match TRBD1. This CDR3 is 17 amino acids long. CDR1 LGHDT and CDR2 YNNKEL come from the germline V gene (reference sequence). V was pared by 0 bases and J by 5 bases, with 7 bases of the junction left unmatched.

This clonotype was detected ten times or more. J is TRBJ2-7 and V is TRBV9, with 7 bases lining up with TRBD1. The V segment lost 4 bases and the J segment 2 bases; nucleotides outside the gene matches: 9. Looked up from germline, CDR1 is SGDLS and CDR2 is YYNGEE. This CDR3 contains 15 residues. The CDR3 DNA sequence: TGTGCCAGCAGCCCCTCCCGGGACAGCGCCTACGAGCAGTACTTC. Translating gives CASSPSRDSAYEQYF.

This clonotype was seen many times. The genes are TRBV10-3 and TRBJ1-6; no reliable D call. V was cut by 5 bases and J by 0 bases, with 23 bases left in between. The CDR3 is 20 amino acids. Germline CDR1 ENHRY, CDR2 SYGVKD. The CDR3 protein is CAISSAPGNKDSSYNSPLHF. CDR3 nucleotides: TGTGCCATCAGTTCGGCTCCGGGAAACAAGGATAGCTCCTATAATTCACCCCTCCACTTT.